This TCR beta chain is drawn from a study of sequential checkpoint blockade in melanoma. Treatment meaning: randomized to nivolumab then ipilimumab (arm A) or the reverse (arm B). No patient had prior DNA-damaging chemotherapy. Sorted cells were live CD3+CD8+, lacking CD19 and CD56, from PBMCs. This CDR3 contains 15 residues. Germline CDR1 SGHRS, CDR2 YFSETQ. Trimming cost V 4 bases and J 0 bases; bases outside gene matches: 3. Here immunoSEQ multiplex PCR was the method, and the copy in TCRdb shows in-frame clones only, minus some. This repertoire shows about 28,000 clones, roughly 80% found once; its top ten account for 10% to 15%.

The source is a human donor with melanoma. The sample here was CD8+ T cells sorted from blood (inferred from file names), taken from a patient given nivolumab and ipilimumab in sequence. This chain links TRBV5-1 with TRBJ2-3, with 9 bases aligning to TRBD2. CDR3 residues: CASSPGTSSTDTQYF. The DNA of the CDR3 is TGCGCCAGCAGCCCCGGGACTAGCAGCACAGATACGCAGTATTTT. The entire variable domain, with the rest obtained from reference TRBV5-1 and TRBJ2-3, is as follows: KAGVTQTPRYLIKTRGQQVTLSCSPISGHRSVSWYQQTPGQGLQFLFEYFSETQRNKGNFPGRFSGRQFSNSRSEMNVSTLELGDSALYLCASSPGTSSTDTQYFGPGTRLTVL.